This TCR beta chain stems from a study of blood T cell repertoires in COVID-19. The V and J ends lost 5 bases and 7 bases, in that order; junction bases with no gene match: 7. CDR1 and CDR2 from the germline V gene are WSHSY and SAAADI. The CDR3 consists of 13 residues. The repertoire was sequenced with immunoSEQ multiplex PCR; TCRdb's copy has only in-frame clones and lacks some. The sample contains roughly 350,000 clones, 85% to 90% of which appear only once. The sample taken for sequencing was peripheral blood. This sequence joins TRBV10-2 and TRBJ1-2, with 7 bases identical to TRBD1. This TCR came from a woman aged 45-65 years with COVID-19, enrolled during active disease. The CDR3 loop reads CASSPDRARGYTF. CDR3 sequence (DNA): TGCGCCAGCAGTCCCGACAGGGCCCGTGGCTACACCTTC.